Listed below are T cell receptor beta chains from one sample, sequenced in a study of OX40 agonist ivuxolimab in advanced cancers. TCRdb's copy holds only in-frame clones and misses some; the assay was immunoSEQ multiplex PCR. The sample consists of tens of thousands of clones, about nine tenths of them appearing once. The sequencing used CD4+ or CD8+ T cells sorted from blood, collected in a trial of the OX40 agonist ivuxolimab. Every receptor here comes from an adult with an advanced solid tumor such as melanoma, head and neck, liver or kidney cancer. Both conserved end residues are part of each CDR3. Each record gives: V gene, clone size, J gene, D gene, CDR3 DNA, CDR3 protein. D genes are given only for firm matches. Some rows mark clone size as missing; the rest say once, few, many or name a class of expanded clone.

v_gene: TRBV19; abundance: NA; j_gene: TRBJ2-7; d_gene: NA; CDR3nt: TGTGCCAGTAGTACTCGGGGCTACGAGCAGTACTTC; CDR3aa: CASSTRGYEQYF
v_gene: TRBV7-9; abundance: NA; j_gene: TRBJ2-3; d_gene: NA; CDR3nt: TGTGCCAGCAGGCAAAAGGGTATGACCACAGATACGCAGTATTTT; CDR3aa: CASRQKGMTTDTQYF
v_gene: TRBV25-1; abundance: NA; j_gene: TRBJ1-2; d_gene: TRBD1; CDR3nt: TGTGCCAGCAGTGACGGGACAGTGTCGTATGGCTACACCTTC; CDR3aa: CASSDGTVSYGYTF
v_gene: TRBV7-9; abundance: once; j_gene: TRBJ2-7; d_gene: NA; CDR3nt: TGTGCCAGCAGCTCGTTTGCCACTGCAGGCGAGCAGTACTTC; CDR3aa: CASSSFATAGEQYF
v_gene: TRBV7-8; abundance: NA; j_gene: TRBJ2-6; d_gene: NA; CDR3nt: TGTGCCAGCAGCTTCTATACTGGCTCTGGGGCCAACGTCCTGACTTTC; CDR3aa: CASSFYTGSGANVLTF
v_gene: TRBV19; abundance: NA; j_gene: TRBJ1-1; d_gene: TRBD1; CDR3nt: TGTGCCAGTACCAGGACAGGGAACACTGAAGCTTTCTTT; CDR3aa: CASTRTGNTEAFF
v_gene: TRBV9; abundance: NA; j_gene: TRBJ1-6; d_gene: TRBD1; CDR3nt: TGTGCCAGCAGCTCCAGGACAGGGAAGGGCTCACCCCTCCACTTT; CDR3aa: CASSSRTGKGSPLHF
v_gene: TRBV6-1; abundance: NA; j_gene: TRBJ2-7; d_gene: TRBD1; CDR3nt: TGTGCCAGCAGTGCGGGACAGTCCTACGAGCAGTACTTC; CDR3aa: CASSAGQSYEQYF
v_gene: TRBV28; abundance: NA; j_gene: TRBJ2-3; d_gene: NA; CDR3nt: TGTGCCAGTGTAACTAGCACAGATACGCAGTATTTT; CDR3aa: CASVTSTDTQYF
v_gene: TRBV7-2; abundance: NA; j_gene: TRBJ1-5; d_gene: NA; CDR3nt: TGTGCCAGCAGCTTAGAGCCGGGCTATAGCAATCAGCCCCAGCATTTT; CDR3aa: CASSLEPGYSNQPQHF
v_gene: TRBV7-3; abundance: NA; j_gene: TRBJ2-2; d_gene: NA; CDR3nt: TGTGCCAGCAGCCCCGCGAACACCGGGGAGCTGTTTTTT; CDR3aa: CASSPANTGELFF
v_gene: TRBV18; abundance: NA; j_gene: TRBJ1-4; d_gene: NA; CDR3nt: TGTGCCAGCTCACTTACCCAGTCAACTAATGAAAAACTGTTTTTT; CDR3aa: CASSLTQSTNEKLFF
v_gene: TRBV2; abundance: NA; j_gene: TRBJ1-1; d_gene: NA; CDR3nt: TGTGCCAGCAGTGAAGCGCAGGGGAGTGGCACTGAAGCTTTCTTT; CDR3aa: CASSEAQGSGTEAFF
v_gene: TRBV6-6; abundance: NA; j_gene: TRBJ1-1; d_gene: NA; CDR3nt: TGTGCCAGCCTAACGGACACTGAAGCTTTCTTT; CDR3aa: CASLTDTEAFF
v_gene: TRBV30; abundance: NA; j_gene: TRBJ1-1; d_gene: NA; CDR3nt: TGTGCCTGGAGTGGGTTTGGGGGGGCCCTGAACACTGAAGCTTTCTTT; CDR3aa: CAWSGFGGALNTEAFF
v_gene: TRBV15; abundance: NA; j_gene: TRBJ1-5; d_gene: NA; CDR3nt: TGTGCCACCAGCATCACCGGGACGGGCAATCAGCCCCAGCATTTT; CDR3aa: CATSITGTGNQPQHF
v_gene: TRBV2; abundance: NA; j_gene: TRBJ2-7; d_gene: NA; CDR3nt: TGTGCCAGCAGACCGCCGGGACCGGGAACCTCCTACGAGCAGTACTTC; CDR3aa: CASRPPGPGTSYEQYF